This TCR beta chain was sequenced in a study of blood T cell repertoires in COVID-19. V was shortened by 5 bases and J by 4 bases, with 11 bases between the two germline ends. This CDR3 region has 13 residues. Assay: immunoSEQ multiplex PCR; the TCRdb copy retains only in-frame clones and omits some. Among 200,000 to 250,000 clones listed, around 83% were seen once. The sequence was collected from a man aged 50 to 60 with active or convalescent COVID-19. The V call is TRBV12-3 or TRBV12-4, the J call TRBJ2-5, with a tentative D call TRBD1 (6 bases). Input material: peripheral blood. CDR3 sequence: CASSPTGVETQYF. The DNA of the CDR3 is TGTGCCAGCAGTCCGACAGGAGTAGAGACCCAGTACTTC.